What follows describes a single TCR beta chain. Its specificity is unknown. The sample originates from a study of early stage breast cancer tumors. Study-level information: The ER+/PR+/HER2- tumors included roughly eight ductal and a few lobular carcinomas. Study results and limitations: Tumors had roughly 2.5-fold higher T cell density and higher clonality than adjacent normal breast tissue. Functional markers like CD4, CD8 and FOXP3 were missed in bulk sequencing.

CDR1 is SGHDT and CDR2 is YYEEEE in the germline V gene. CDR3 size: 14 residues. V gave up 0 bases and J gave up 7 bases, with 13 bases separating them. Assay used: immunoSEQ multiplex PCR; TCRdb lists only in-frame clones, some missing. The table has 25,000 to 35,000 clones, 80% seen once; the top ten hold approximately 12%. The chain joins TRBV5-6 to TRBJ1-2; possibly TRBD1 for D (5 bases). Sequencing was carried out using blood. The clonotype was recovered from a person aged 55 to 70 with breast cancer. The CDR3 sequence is CASSLAGIRGGYTF. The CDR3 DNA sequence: TGTGCCAGCAGCTTGGCGGGCATTAGGGGTGGCTACACCTTC.